Sequencing of this T cell receptor beta chain was carried out in a study of T cells in Graves' hyperthyroidism and ophthalmopathy. General study findings and limits: Expanded thyroid clonotypes (above 0.001) were mostly also found in blood.

Uncontrolled infection, other autoimmune disease, pregnancy or lactation disqualified patients from enrolment. The diagnoses drew upon clinical symptoms, serum thyroxine and TRAb, thyroid ultrasound and orbital computed tomography. The PBMCs studied were ones that came from about 10 ml fresh peripheral blood. V was cut by 3 bases and J by 4 bases, with 7 bases left in between. The CDR3 loop spans 13 amino acids. Amplification targeted TCR beta CDR3 regions from RNA transcripts. During a first-round RT-PCR of the TCR CDR3, the HTBI primer set was used. A single record per CDR3 protein comes from TCRdb applying MiXCR to the multiplex PCR reads. The sample has about 330,000 distinct CDR3 sequences, roughly 15% seen once; the top ten hold roughly 33%. This clonotype was counted at least ten times. What it binds is not known.

This TCR was sampled from a woman between 40 and 55 years old with Graves' ophthalmopathy. The specimen sequenced was blood. The gene calls are TRBV12-3 or TRBV12-4 and TRBJ2-4; D not resolved. The CDR3 protein is CASSLDGKNIQYF. The CDR3 DNA follows: TGTGCCAGCAGTTTGGACGGGAAAAACATTCAGTACTTC.